The clone carrying this T cell receptor beta chain was detected many times. It is unclear where the CDR3 begins or ends on the DNA, so no DNA is shown, and the CDR3 is as TCRdb lists it. The sample is drawn from a study of T cells of healthy individuals. TCRdb reanalysed the 5' RACE reads using MiXCR and keeps one entry per CDR3 protein. The sample carries fewer than 75,000 distinct CDR3 sequences, 15% to 20% recorded once. This sequence was found in a human donor in good health.

The CDR3 is CSETRAALWLHLHLGYTF. The V call is TRBV20-1, the J call TRBJ1-2; the D call in the table, TRBD1, was not verified against the DNA. In germline, CDR1 is DFQATT, CDR2 SNEGSKA (reference sequence). The CDR3 has 18 residues if both end residues are counted.